This T cell receptor (beta chain) is from a study of cytomegalovirus exposure and HLA in healthy donors. Of note for this clone: Its specificity is not known.

Broader study findings: Reportedly, TCR beta sequences accurately predicted HLA-A and HLA-B alleles in most subjects. In a later analysis, at a false discovery rate of 0.05, roughly 17,000 TCR beta sequences were associated with HLA alleles. Earlier findings revealed that most TCR beta V segments proved productive either about 87% or about 30% of the time.

Germline-derived CDR1 and CDR2 are MNHEY and SMNVEV (reference sequence). The CDR3 runs to 13 residues. V was trimmed by 4 bases and J by 5 bases, leaving 12 bases between them. The PCR made use of 60 Vbeta and 13 Jbeta primers. Methods used by the authors: Approximately 12 million of tens of millions of unique TCR beta chains were shared, per a later count. The assay was immunoSEQ multiplex PCR, and TCRdb's table has in-frame clones only and misses some. The DNA gave D and trimming, while V, J and clone size come from that table. Among about 160,000 clones listed, 79% were seen once. This clonotype originated in a middle-aged man in good health and CMV-seronegative. V gene TRBV27 combines with J gene TRBJ2-7, with no clear D. Sequencing input: PBMCs. The CDR3 here is CASSSGSRDEQYF. DNA of the CDR3: TGTGCCAGCAGTTCCGGGTCGAGAGACGAGCAGTACTTC.